Below, 19 T cell receptor beta chains from the same sample are listed, as sequenced in a study of vaccination and CD4 T cells after COVID-19. Treatment defined: roughly ten-day PBMC culture with coronavirus spike peptide pools or control peptides (ViraFEST assay). Sequence data for DNA of cultured CD4+ T cells were generated by the Oncomine TCR Beta short-read assay. One entry per CDR3 protein results from TCRdb running MiXCR on the PCR reads. The repertoire holds over 15,000 distinct CDR3 sequences, with 44% as singletons. Their target antigens are unknown. Material: CD4+ T cells from blood, cultured in vitro. The receptor set was obtained from a human donor who had recovered from COVID-19.

The chain links TRBV24-1 to TRBJ1-1; the D is unclear. Germline V lookup: CDR1 KGHDR, CDR2 SFDVKD. CDR3 length: 12 amino acids. V was pared by 0 bases and J by 10 bases, with 8 bases between. CDR3 in amino acids: CATSDLDKGAFF. The CDR3 DNA reads as TGTGCCACCAGTGATTTGGACAAGGGAGCTTTCTTT.

This chain connects TRBV29-1 to TRBJ2-1; 9 bases match TRBD1. CDR1 and CDR2 (germline): SQVTM, ANQGSEA. CDR3 length: 14 residues. V lost 6 bases, J lost 6 bases, and 9 bases stayed unmatched. The CDR3 is CSVDPGTGPNEQFF. CDR3 sequence (DNA): TGCAGCGTAGACCCCGGGACAGGGCCCAATGAGCAGTTCTTC.

A few counts support this clonotype. The chain carries TRBV19 and TRBJ1-2; no definite D call. Germline V gene sequence: CDR1 LNHDA, CDR2 SQIVND (reference sequence). Trimming pared 7 bases from V and 2 bases from J, leaving 11 bases between. The CDR3 loop spans 13 amino acids. The CDR3, as DNA: TGTGCCAGTAATGTGGGGTTCAACTATGGCTACACCTTC. Its protein product is CASNVGFNYGYTF. The whole variable domain, filled in from reference TRBV19 and TRBJ1-2, reads DGGITQSPKYLFRKEGQNVTLSCEQNLNHDAMYWYRQDPGQGLRLIYYSQIVNDFQKGDIAEGYSVSREKKESFPLTVTSAQKNPTAFYLCASNVGFNYGYTFGSGTRLTVV.

The chain has TRBV2 and TRBJ1-2, with 7 nucleotides matching TRBD1. The V gene end was trimmed by 7 bases and the J gene end by 4 bases; junction bases not matched to a gene: 9. Germline values: CDR1 SNHLY, CDR2 FYNNEI. The CDR3 has 14 residues. The CDR3 region is CASIRQGRGYGYTF. The CDR3 nucleotides are TGTGCCAGCATTAGACAGGGTCGAGGCTATGGCTACACCTTC.

The chain combines TRBV29-1 with TRBJ1-1; D uncertain. The CDR3 sequence is 12 residues long. V lost 7 bases and J 6 bases, leaving 15 bases between the germline ends. CDR1 and CDR2 (germline): SQVTM, ANQGSEA. The DNA for the CDR3 is TGCAGCGGTTACACCAACCCCGCTGAAGCTTTCTTT. Translating gives CSGYTNPAEAFF.

This chain connects TRBV2 to TRBJ2-1; TRBD1 matches at 7 bases. Germline CDR1 and CDR2: SNHLY and FYNNEI. Trimming took 6 bases from V and 5 from J; bases not matched to a gene: 13. This CDR3 comprises 16 residues. CDR3 sequence reads: CASSSPRDRLNNEQFF. The CDR3 DNA reads as TGTGCCAGCAGCTCCCCCCGGGACAGACTCAACAATGAGCAGTTCTTC.

The J gene is TRBJ2-7, the V gene TRBV5-8, with 10 bases matching TRBD2. The CDR3 extends over 17 amino acids. Germline CDR1 reads SGHTS; CDR2 reads YDEGEE. Trimming cost V 2 bases and J 7 bases; bases outside gene matches: 15. CDR3: CASSFGRGSGRAREQYF. The DNA for the CDR3 is TGTGCCAGCAGCTTTGGGCGCGGGAGCGGGAGGGCCAGAGAGCAGTACTTC.

This chain uses TRBV20-1 with TRBJ2-1; 9 nucleotides align to TRBD2. V was pared by 6 bases and J by 4 bases, with 10 bases of the junction left unmatched. The CDR3 is made up of 15 amino acids. CDR1 DFQATT and CDR2 SNEGSKA come from the germline V gene (reference sequence). The CDR3 protein is CSAPGTSISYNEQFF. In DNA, the CDR3 is TGCAGTGCGCCCGGGACTAGCATATCGTACAATGAGCAGTTCTTC.

This chain links TRBV2 with TRBJ2-2; 7 bases fit TRBD2. CDR1 and CDR2 from the germline V gene are SNHLY and FYNNEI. Losses at the gene ends were 2 bases for V and 2 bases for J; bases not matched to a gene: 5. This CDR3 has 16 amino acids. The CDR3 reads CASSETGGLNTGELFF. The CDR3, as DNA: TGTGCCAGCAGTGAAACGGGGGGACTTAACACCGGGGAGCTGTTTTTT.

The chain employs TRBV12-3 or TRBV12-4 and TRBJ2-3; 8 bases agree with TRBD2. The CDR3 is made up of 16 amino acids. V lost 2 bases, J lost 9 bases, and 13 bases stayed unmatched. DNA for the CDR3: TGTGCCAGCAGTTTATGGGGACTAGGGGACGTGCGGACGCAGTATTTT. Protein product: CASSLWGLGDVRTQYF.

This clonotype showed up just a few times. The V and J genes are TRBV30 and TRBJ2-4; TRBD1 matches at 7 bases. The V gene's germline CDR1 is GTSNPN and CDR2 SVGIG (reference sequence). The CDR3 loop spans 14 amino acids. V trimming: 0 bases; J trimming: 6 bases; junction bases outside the gene matches: 5. This chain's CDR3 is CAWSVGGGVNIQYF. CDR3 nucleotides: TGTGCCTGGAGTGTAGGGGGCGGAGTAAACATTCAGTACTTC. The entire variable domain, with the rest obtained from reference TRBV30 and TRBJ2-4, is as follows: SQTIHQWPATLVQPVGSPLSLECTVEGTSNPNLYWYRQAAGRGLQLLFYSVGIGQISSEVPQNLSASRPQDRQFILSSKKLLLSDSGFYLCAWSVGGGVNIQYFGAGTRLSVL.

V and J are TRBV30 and TRBJ2-1; 11 bases map to TRBD2. Germline CDR1 reads GTSNPN; CDR2 reads SVGIG (reference sequence). V shed 2 bases, J shed 11 bases, and the junction held 14 bases outside the gene matches. The CDR3 is made up of 16 amino acids. The CDR3 nucleotides read TGTGCCTGGAGTCCCCTCTTAGCGGGAGGGCCTGATAAGCAGTTCTTC. Residues: CAWSPLLAGGPDKQFF. The full variable domain, rest sourced from reference TRBV30 and TRBJ2-1, is SQTIHQWPATLVQPVGSPLSLECTVEGTSNPNLYWYRQAAGRGLQLLFYSVGIGQISSEVPQNLSASRPQDRQFILSSKKLLLSDSGFYLCAWSPLLAGGPDKQFFGPGTRLTVL.

The rearrangement links TRBV11-2 to TRBJ2-3, with 12 bases matching TRBD1. Germline-derived CDR1 and CDR2 are SGHAT and FQNNGV. This CDR3 is built from 16 residues. With 4 bases clipped from V and 4 bases from J, the junction kept 6 bases outside the gene matches. The CDR3 region is CASSSSGTGGADTQYF. CDR3 DNA sequence: TGTGCCAGCAGCTCATCCGGGACAGGGGGCGCAGATACGCAGTATTTT.

This clonotype was detected a few times. The rearrangement joins TRBV20-1 to TRBJ1-1; TRBD1 agrees at 7 bases. This CDR3 region has 17 residues. The V segment lost 1 base and the J segment 5 bases; nucleotides outside the gene matches: 16. The V gene's germline CDR1 is DFQATT and CDR2 SNEGSKA (reference sequence). The DNA for the CDR3 is TGCAGTGCTAGAGGGGAAGTCGGGACAGCGCATTCAACTGAAGCTTTCTTT. It is translated as CSARGEVGTAHSTEAFF.

This chain links TRBV29-1 with TRBJ2-7; TRBD2 agrees at 9 bases. Germline loops: CDR1 SQVTM, CDR2 ANQGSEA. This CDR3 has 13 residues. The V gene end was trimmed by 4 bases and the J gene end by 7 bases; junction bases not matched to a gene: 8. The CDR3 loop is CSVVGGRAYEQYF. For the CDR3, the DNA is TGCAGCGTTGTCGGCGGGAGGGCATATGAGCAGTACTTC.

The rearrangement joins TRBV6-1 to TRBJ2-1, with D uncertain. The CDR3 contains 11 residues. With 5 bases removed from V and 9 bases from J, the gap between germline ends came to 8 bases. Germline CDR1 and CDR2: MNHNS and SASEGT. The CDR3, as DNA: TGTGCCAGCAGTCTGAGTGCTGAGCAGTTCTTC. As protein: CASSLSAEQFF.

The chain has TRBV24-1 and TRBJ2-5; TRBD1 matches 9 bases. This CDR3 has 16 amino acids. With 3 bases clipped from V and 4 bases from J, the junction kept 8 bases outside the gene matches. Per germline, CDR1 KGHDR and CDR2 SFDVKD. CDR3 loop: CATSDPTGGGPETQYF. CDR3 sequence (DNA): TGTGCCACCAGTGATCCTACAGGGGGCGGCCCAGAGACCCAGTACTTC.

The chain recombines TRBV28 with TRBJ2-1, with D unclear. Germline loops: CDR1 MDHEN, CDR2 SYDVKM. Between the trimmed V and J ends, which lost 7 bases and 6 bases, there was a span of 16 bases. The CDR3 sequence is 14 residues long. CDR3 sequence reads: CASIGSLRRNEQFF. In DNA form, the CDR3 reads TGTGCCAGCATAGGCAGCCTTCGGCGCAATGAGCAGTTCTTC.

The V call is TRBV5-4, the J call TRBJ1-3; D not certain. The CDR3 extends over 16 amino acids. Trimming pared 1 base from V and 0 bases from J, leaving 11 bases between. The germline V gene has CDR1 SGHNT and CDR2 YYREEE (reference sequence). In nucleotides, the CDR3 is TGTGCCAGCAGCTTGAATAGCGCCAACTCTGGAAACACCATATATTTT. Its protein product is CASSLNSANSGNTIYF. Filled out from reference TRBV5-4 and TRBJ1-3, the complete variable domain reads ETGVTQSPTHLIKTRGQQVTLRCSSQSGHNTVSWYQQALGQGPQFIFQYYREEENGRGNFPPRFSGLQFPNYSSELNVNALELDDSALYLCASSLNSANSGNTIYFGEGSWLTVV.